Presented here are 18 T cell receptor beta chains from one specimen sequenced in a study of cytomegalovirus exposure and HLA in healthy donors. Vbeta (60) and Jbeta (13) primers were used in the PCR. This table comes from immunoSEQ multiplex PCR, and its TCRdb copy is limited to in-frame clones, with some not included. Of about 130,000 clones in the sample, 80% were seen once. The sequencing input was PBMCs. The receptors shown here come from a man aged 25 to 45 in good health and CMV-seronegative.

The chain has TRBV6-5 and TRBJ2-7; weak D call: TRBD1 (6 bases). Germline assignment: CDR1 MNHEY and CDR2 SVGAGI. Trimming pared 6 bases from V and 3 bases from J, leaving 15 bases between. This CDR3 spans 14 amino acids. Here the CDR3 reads CASRKQGWFYEQYF. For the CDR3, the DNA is TGTGCCAGCAGGAAACAGGGTTGGTTCTACGAGCAGTACTTC.

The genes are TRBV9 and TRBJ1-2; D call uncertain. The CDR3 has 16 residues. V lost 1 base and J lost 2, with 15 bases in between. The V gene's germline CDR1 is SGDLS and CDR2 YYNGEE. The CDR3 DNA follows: TGTGCCAGCAGCGTAAATTTTGGGCCGGCGAACTATGGCTACACCTTC. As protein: CASSVNFGPANYGYTF.

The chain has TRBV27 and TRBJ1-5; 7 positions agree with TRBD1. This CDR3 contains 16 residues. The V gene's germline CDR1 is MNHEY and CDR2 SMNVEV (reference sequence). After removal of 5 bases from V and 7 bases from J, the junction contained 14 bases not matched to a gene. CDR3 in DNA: TGTGCCAGCAGTCGAGCCGGGACAGTCGTGGAGCAGCCCCAGCATTTT. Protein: CASSRAGTVVEQPQHF.

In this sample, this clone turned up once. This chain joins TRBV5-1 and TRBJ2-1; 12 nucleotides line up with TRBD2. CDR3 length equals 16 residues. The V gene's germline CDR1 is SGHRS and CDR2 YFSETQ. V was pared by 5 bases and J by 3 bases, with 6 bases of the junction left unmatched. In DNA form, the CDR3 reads TGCGCCAGCAGGCTTACTAGCGGGAGGTACTACAATGAGCAGTTCTTC. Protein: CASRLTSGRYYNEQFF.

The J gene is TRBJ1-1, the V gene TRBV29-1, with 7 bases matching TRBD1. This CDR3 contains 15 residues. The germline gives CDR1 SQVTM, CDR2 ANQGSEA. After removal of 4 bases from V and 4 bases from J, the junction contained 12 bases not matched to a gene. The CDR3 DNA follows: TGCAGCGTTGGCTTCCAGGGGGTAGGGGTCACTGAAGCTTTCTTT. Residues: CSVGFQGVGVTEAFF.

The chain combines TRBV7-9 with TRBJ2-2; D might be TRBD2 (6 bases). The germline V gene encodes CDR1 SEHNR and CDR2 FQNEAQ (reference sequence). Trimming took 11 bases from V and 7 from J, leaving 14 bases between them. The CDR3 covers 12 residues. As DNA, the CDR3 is TGTGCCGCCGACGCGGGGAGCGGGGAGCTGTTTTTT. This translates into CAADAGSGELFF.

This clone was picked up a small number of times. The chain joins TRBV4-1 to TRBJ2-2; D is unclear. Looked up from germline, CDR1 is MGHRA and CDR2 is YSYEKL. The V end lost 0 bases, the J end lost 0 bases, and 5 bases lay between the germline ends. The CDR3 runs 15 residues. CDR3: CASSQEAANTGELFF. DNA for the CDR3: TGCGCCAGCAGCCAAGAGGCAGCGAACACCGGGGAGCTGTTTTTT.

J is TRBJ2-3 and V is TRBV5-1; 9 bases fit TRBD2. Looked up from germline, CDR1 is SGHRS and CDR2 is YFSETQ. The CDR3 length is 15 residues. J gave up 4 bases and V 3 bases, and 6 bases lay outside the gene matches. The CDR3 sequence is CASSWTSVVADTQYF. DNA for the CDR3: TGCGCCAGCAGCTGGACTAGCGTTGTTGCAGATACGCAGTATTTT.

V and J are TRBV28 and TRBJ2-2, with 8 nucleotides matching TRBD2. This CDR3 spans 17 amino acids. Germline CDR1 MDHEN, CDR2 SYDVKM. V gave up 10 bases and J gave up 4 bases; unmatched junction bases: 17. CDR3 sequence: CATDPDWREVGTGELFF. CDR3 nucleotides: TGTGCCACCGACCCAGACTGGCGGGAGGTTGGCACCGGGGAGCTGTTTTTT.

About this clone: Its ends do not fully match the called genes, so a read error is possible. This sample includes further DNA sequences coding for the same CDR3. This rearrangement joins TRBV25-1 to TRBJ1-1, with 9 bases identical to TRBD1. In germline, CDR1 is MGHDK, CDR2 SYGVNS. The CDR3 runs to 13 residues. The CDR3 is CASRTGEYTEAFF. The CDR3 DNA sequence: TGCGCCAGCAGGACAGGGGAGTATACTGAAGCTTTCTTT.

The DNA of the CDR3 is TGTGCCAGCAGCCCACAGACAGGGGCACAAGAGACCCAGTACTTC. Translation gives CASSPQTGAQETQYF. The chain carries TRBV7-9 and TRBJ2-5; 8 bases agree with TRBD1. This CDR3 has 15 residues. V lost 5 bases to trimming and J lost 2 bases; unmatched junction nucleotides: 7. CDR1 is SEHNR and CDR2 is FQNEAQ in the germline V gene (reference sequence). Filled out from reference TRBV7-9 and TRBJ2-5, the complete variable domain reads DTGVSQNPRHKITKRGQNVTFRCDPISEHNRLYWYRQTLGQGPEFLTYFQNEAQLEKSRLLSDRFSAERPKGSFSTLEIQRTEQGDSAMYLCASSPQTGAQETQYFGPGTRLLVL.

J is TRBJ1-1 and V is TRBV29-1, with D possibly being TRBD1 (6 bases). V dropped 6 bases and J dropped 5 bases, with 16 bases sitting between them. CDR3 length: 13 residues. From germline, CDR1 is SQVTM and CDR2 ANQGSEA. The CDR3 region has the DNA TGCAGCGTCCACAGGGAGTCGGGGACTGAAGCTTTCTTT. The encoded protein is CSVHRESGTEAFF. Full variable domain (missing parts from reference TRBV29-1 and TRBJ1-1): SAVISQKPSRDICQRGTSLTIQCQVDSQVTMMFWYRQQPGQSLTLIATANQGSEATYESGFVIDKFPISRPNLTFSTLTVSNMSPEDSSIYLCSVHRESGTEAFFGQGTRLTVV.

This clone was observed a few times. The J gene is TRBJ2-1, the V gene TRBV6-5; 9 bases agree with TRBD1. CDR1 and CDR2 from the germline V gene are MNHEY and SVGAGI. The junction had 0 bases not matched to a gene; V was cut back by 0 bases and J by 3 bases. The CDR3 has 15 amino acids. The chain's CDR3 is CASSYSDRGYNEQFF. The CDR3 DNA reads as TGTGCCAGCAGTTACTCGGACAGGGGCTACAATGAGCAGTTCTTC.

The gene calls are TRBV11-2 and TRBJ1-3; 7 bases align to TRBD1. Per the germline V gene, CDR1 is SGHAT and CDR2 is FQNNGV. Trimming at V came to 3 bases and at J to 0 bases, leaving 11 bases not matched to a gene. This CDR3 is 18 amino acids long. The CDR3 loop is CASSFRSVRQGSGNTIYF. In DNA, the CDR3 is TGTGCCAGCAGCTTCCGCTCGGTTAGACAGGGCTCTGGAAACACCATATATTTT.

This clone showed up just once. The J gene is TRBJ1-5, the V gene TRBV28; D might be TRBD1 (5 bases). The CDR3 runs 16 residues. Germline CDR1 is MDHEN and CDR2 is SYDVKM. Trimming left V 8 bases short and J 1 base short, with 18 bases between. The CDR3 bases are TGTGCCAGCTCCACTCCAGGGTTCCGCAGCAATCAGCCCCAGCATTTT. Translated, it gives CASSTPGFRSNQPQHF.

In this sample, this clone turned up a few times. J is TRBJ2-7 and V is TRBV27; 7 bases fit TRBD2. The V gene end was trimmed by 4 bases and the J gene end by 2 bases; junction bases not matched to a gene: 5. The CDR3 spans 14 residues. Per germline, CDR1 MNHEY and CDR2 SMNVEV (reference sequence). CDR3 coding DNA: TGTGCCAGCAGTTCCGCCGGGGGGACCTACGAGCAGTACTTC. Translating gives CASSSAGGTYEQYF.

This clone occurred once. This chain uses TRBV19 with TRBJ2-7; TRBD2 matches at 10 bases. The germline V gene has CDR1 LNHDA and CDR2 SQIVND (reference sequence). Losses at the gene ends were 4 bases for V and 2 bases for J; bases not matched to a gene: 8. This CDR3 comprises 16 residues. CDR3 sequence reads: CASSKQTAGGTYEQYF. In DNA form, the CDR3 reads TGTGCCAGTAGTAAACAGACAGCGGGAGGGACCTACGAGCAGTACTTC. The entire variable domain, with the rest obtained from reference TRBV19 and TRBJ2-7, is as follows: DGGITQSPKYLFRKEGQNVTLSCEQNLNHDAMYWYRQDPGQGLRLIYYSQIVNDFQKGDIAEGYSVSREKKESFPLTVTSAQKNPTAFYLCASSKQTAGGTYEQYFGPGTRLTVT.

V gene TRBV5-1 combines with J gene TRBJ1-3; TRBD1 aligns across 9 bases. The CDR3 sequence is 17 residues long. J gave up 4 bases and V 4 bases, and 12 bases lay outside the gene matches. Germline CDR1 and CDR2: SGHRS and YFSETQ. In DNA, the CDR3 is TGCGCCAGCAGCGGCCGGATACAGGGGGCATTGGGAAACACCATATATTTT. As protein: CASSGRIQGALGNTIYF.